The subject of this entry is one T cell receptor (beta chain). The data originate from a study of cytomegalovirus exposure and HLA in healthy donors. Amplification used 60 Vbeta primers and 13 Jbeta primers. Libraries were prepared by immunoSEQ multiplex PCR; TCRdb keeps only in-frame clonotypes and omits some of them. The sample yields some 100,000 clones, 60% to 85% seen once. CDR1 is SGHNT and CDR2 is YYREEE in the germline V gene (reference sequence). The CDR3 runs 16 residues. V was shortened by 0 bases and J by 4 bases, with 13 bases between the two germline ends. The specimen was PBMCs. The receptor was derived from a man aged 45-60 years in good health and CMV-seronegative. The J gene is TRBJ2-2, the V gene TRBV5-4, with a possible D match to TRBD2 (7 bases). The CDR3 coding sequence is TGTGCCAGCAGCTTGGCGGGGGGCGGCGGCACCGGGGAGCTGTTTTTT. Residues: CASSLAGGGGTGELFF.